Each of the 27 T cell receptor beta chains below was sequenced from the same sample in a study of response to subunit inactivated influenza vaccine. TCRdb reprocessed the RT-PCR reads via MiXCR and lists one record per CDR3 protein. Of over 750,000 distinct CDR3 sequences detected, around 20% appear once; the ten largest clones hold 9.5% to 13%. Sequences were derived from PBMCs from blood, sampled about 5 days after vaccination. Source of these receptors: a middle-aged man who received an inactivated influenza vaccine.

The chain recombines TRBV6-5 with TRBJ2-1; D unclear. Trimming took 1 base from V and 0 from J, leaving 10 bases between them. The CDR3 runs to 16 residues. Germline V gene lookup returns CDR1 MNHEY and CDR2 SVGAGI. The CDR3 DNA follows: TGTGCCAGCAGTTACTATAGCTCCGACTCCTACAATGAGCAGTTCTTC. It yields the protein CASSYYSSDSYNEQFF.

The chain carries TRBV29-1 and TRBJ2-3; D gene ambiguous. Looked up from germline, CDR1 is SQVTM and CDR2 is ANQGSEA. V was trimmed by 1 base and J by 0 bases, leaving 8 bases between them. The CDR3 length is 14 residues. The CDR3 DNA is TGCAGCGTTGAAGGGCGGCATAGCACAGATACGCAGTATTTT. As protein: CSVEGRHSTDTQYF.

This clonotype was observed a handful of times. V and J are TRBV5-1 and TRBJ2-7; 12 bases are shared with TRBD2. The CDR3 totals 17 residues. V lost 0 bases, J lost 6 bases, and 10 bases stayed unmatched. The V gene's germline CDR1 is SGHRS and CDR2 YFSETQ. For the CDR3, the DNA is TGCGCCAGCAGCTTGGTAACTAGCGGGAGGTTTCGGGGCGAGCAGTACTTC. Its protein is CASSLVTSGRFRGEQYF.

The sample holds one count of this clonotype. At one end the junction does not follow the germline gene, possibly because of a read error. This chain uses TRBV7-9 with TRBJ2-7; D call uncertain. CDR1 is SEHNR and CDR2 is FQNEAQ in the germline V gene (reference sequence). The length of the CDR3 is 15 residues. CDR3 protein: CANSPSQLVSYEQYF. CDR3 in DNA: TGTGCCAACAGCCCCAGTCAGCTTGTCTCCTACGAGCAGTACTTC.

J is TRBJ1-3 and V is TRBV6-1; tentatively, D is TRBD1 (5 bases). The V gene lost 8 bases and the J gene lost 0 bases, with 17 bases spanning the gap. Looked up from germline, CDR1 is MNHNS and CDR2 is SASEGT. This CDR3 contains 16 residues. The CDR3 DNA reads TGTGCCAGCCGTAGAGGGGTTGCGAACTCTGGAAACACCATATATTTT. It codes for CASRRGVANSGNTIYF.

This clonotype was detected a few times. V is TRBV12-3 or TRBV12-4 and J is TRBJ2-7, with 8 bases aligning to TRBD1. The trim removed 4 bases at V and 7 bases at J, leaving 6 bases unmatched. The length of the CDR3 is 13 residues. The CDR3 sequence: CASSSRTGLEQYF. The CDR3 DNA sequence: TGTGCCAGCAGTTCTAGGACAGGGCTGGAGCAGTACTTC.

This clonotype was found a few times. The chain carries TRBV29-1 and TRBJ1-2, with D tentatively TRBD1 (5 bases). The CDR3 has 11 residues. Trimming left V 6 bases short and J 1 base short, with 6 bases between. CDR1 and CDR2 (germline): SQVTM, ANQGSEA. The chain's CDR3 is CSVQGNYGYTF. CDR3 DNA sequence: TGCAGCGTGCAGGGTAACTATGGCTACACCTTC.

This clonotype was counted only a few times. This chain joins TRBV5-1 and TRBJ2-6; no clear D. V dropped 4 bases and J dropped 0 bases, with 11 bases sitting between them. Germline-derived CDR1 and CDR2 are SGHRS and YFSETQ. CDR3 length equals 16 residues. CDR3 sequence: CASSPGRYSGANVLTF. Written as DNA, the CDR3 is TGCGCCAGCAGCCCCGGACGGTACTCTGGGGCCAACGTCCTGACTTTC. The full variable domain, completed using reference TRBV5-1 and TRBJ2-6, is KAGVTQTPRYLIKTRGQQVTLSCSPISGHRSVSWYQQTPGQGLQFLFEYFSETQRNKGNFPGRFSGRQFSNSRSEMNVSTLELGDSALYLCASSPGRYSGANVLTFGAGSRLTVL.

The gene calls are TRBV30 and TRBJ2-1; TRBD2 is a possible D gene (6 bases). The CDR3 totals 14 residues. Looked up from germline, CDR1 is GTSNPN and CDR2 is SVGIG (reference sequence). V lost 3 bases and J lost 8, with 17 bases in between. CDR3 region: CAWRVGTSVHEQFF. In DNA, the CDR3 is TGTGCCTGGAGAGTGGGGACTTCCGTCCATGAGCAGTTCTTC.

This sequence joins TRBV6-1 and TRBJ2-7; 8 nucleotides align to TRBD1. The CDR3 length is 13 residues. CDR1 MNHNS and CDR2 SASEGT come from the germline V gene. Trimming cost V 6 bases and J 4 bases; bases outside gene matches: 5. The CDR3 reads CASRDREFYEQYF. CDR3 nucleotide sequence: TGTGCCAGCAGGGACAGGGAGTTTTACGAGCAGTACTTC.

This chain joins TRBV4-3 and TRBJ2-7; 10 bases agree with TRBD2. Germline CDR1 is LGHNA and CDR2 is YSLEER. CDR3 length: 19 amino acids. The V and J ends lost 1 base and 4 bases, in that order; junction bases with no gene match: 16. CDR3 amino acids: CASSQGLVGTSASGYEQYF. Here the CDR3 DNA reads TGCGCCAGCAGCCAAGGTCTTGTTGGGACTAGCGCCTCAGGGTACGAGCAGTACTTC.

This clonotype was counted ten times or more. J is TRBJ2-7 and V is TRBV5-5; the D gene is possibly TRBD2 (6 bases). There are 16 residues in the CDR3. CDR1 SGHKS and CDR2 YYEKEE come from the germline V gene (reference sequence). The V and J ends lost 4 bases and 2 bases respectively, with 19 bases between them. CDR3 DNA sequence: TGTGCCAGCAGCAGGCTGGGGGGTGACGGAGCCTACGAGCAGTACTTC. Protein: CASSRLGGDGAYEQYF.

The chain links TRBV6-1 to TRBJ2-1; D perhaps matches TRBD1 (5 bases). V shed 3 bases and J shed 15 bases, with 21 bases lying between them. CDR3 length: 14 amino acids. CDR1 and CDR2 (germline): MNHNS, SASEGT. This chain's CDR3 is CASSDFHGHIKRFF. The CDR3 region has the DNA TGTGCCAGCAGTGACTTCCATGGACACATAAAACGGTTCTTC.

The rearrangement uses TRBV2 and TRBJ2-1, with D possibly being TRBD2 (5 bases). The V gene's germline CDR1 is SNHLY and CDR2 FYNNEI. This CDR3 is 17 amino acids long. Trimming cost V 10 bases and J 0 bases, with 22 bases left between them. CDR3 bases: TGTGCCACCCAGCCTAGCCGATACAGAAGCTCCTACAATGAGCAGTTCTTC. Amino acid sequence: CATQPSRYRSSYNEQFF.

The CDR3 reads CASSQGGRITGANVLTF. The CDR3 bases are TGTGCCAGCAGCCAGGGAGGGAGGATTACTGGGGCCAACGTCCTGACTTTC. The gene calls are TRBV3-1 and TRBJ2-6; 7 bases are a match to TRBD2. There are 17 residues in the CDR3. V lost 3 bases, J lost 2 bases, and 7 bases stayed unmatched. Germline V lookup: CDR1 LGHDT, CDR2 YNNKEL (reference sequence). Full variable domain (outside the CDR3, taken from reference TRBV3-1 and TRBJ2-6): DTAVSQTPKYLVTQMGNDKSIKCEQNLGHDTMYWYKQDSKKFLKIMFSYNNKELIINETVPNRFSPKSPDKAHLNLHINSLELGDSAVYFCASSQGGRITGANVLTFGAGSRLTVL.

This clonotype was seen a handful of times. J is TRBJ2-7 and V is TRBV15; D unclear. CDR1 LNHNV and CDR2 YYDKDF come from the germline V gene (reference sequence). V was trimmed by 0 bases and J by 1 base, leaving 7 bases between them. This CDR3 is built from 14 residues. The CDR3 coding sequence is TGTGCCACCAGCAGAGATGGGAAGTCCTACGAGCAGTACTTC. It translates to CATSRDGKSYEQYF.

This clonotype occurred a few times. The rearrangement links TRBV6-2 or TRBV6-3 to TRBJ2-7; possible D gene TRBD2, 5 bases. The CDR3 is 14 amino acids. CDR1 is MNHEY and CDR2 is SVGEGT in the germline V gene. V lost 7 bases to trimming and J lost 0 bases, with 13 bases between them. CDR3 amino acids: CASTRTVSSYEQYF. The CDR3 DNA is TGTGCCAGCACACGGACTGTGAGCTCCTACGAGCAGTACTTC.

The chain's CDR3 is CATSRRGYSYNEQFF. The DNA for the CDR3 is TGTGCCACCAGCAGACGGGGGTACTCCTACAATGAGCAGTTCTTC. The rearrangement links TRBV15 to TRBJ2-1; maybe TRBD2 (6 bases). V was shortened by 2 bases and J by 0 bases, with 8 bases between the two germline ends. This CDR3 has 15 amino acids. Per the germline V gene, CDR1 is LNHNV and CDR2 is YYDKDF (reference sequence).

The chain joins TRBV24-1 to TRBJ1-5; D perhaps matches TRBD1 (5 bases). V was cut by 8 bases and J by 5 bases, with 12 bases left in between. The CDR3 runs 13 residues. The germline V gene has CDR1 KGHDR and CDR2 SFDVKD. Written as DNA, the CDR3 is TGTGCCACCATGGCAGGGCTCGATCAGCCCCAGCATTTT. This codes for CATMAGLDQPQHF.

CDR3 in amino acids: CAWSVRGAKNIQYF. In nucleotides, the CDR3 is TGTGCCTGGAGTGTGAGGGGAGCCAAAAACATTCAGTACTTC. V and J are TRBV30 and TRBJ2-4; D tentatively reads TRBD1 or TRBD2 (5 bases each). With 0 bases removed from V and 0 bases from J, the gap between germline ends came to 6 bases. The CDR3 is 14 amino acids. The germline CDR1 and CDR2 sequences are GTSNPN and SVGIG (reference sequence).

The chain links TRBV20-1 to TRBJ1-5; D possibly corresponds to TRBD1 (6 bases). This CDR3 comprises 15 residues. The V gene lost 6 bases and the J gene lost 3 bases, with 18 bases spanning the gap. Germline CDR1 and CDR2: DFQATT and SNEGSKA (reference sequence). CDR3 amino acids: CSAREQGPHNQPQHF. CDR3 coding DNA: TGCAGTGCCAGGGAACAGGGACCACACAATCAGCCCCAGCATTTT.

The chain has TRBV4-1 and TRBJ1-5, with D hard to call. CDR1 and CDR2 from the germline V gene are MGHRA and YSYEKL. Trimming cost V 0 bases and J 7 bases, with 7 bases left between them. The CDR3 runs 13 residues. The CDR3 loop reads CASSQDPEQPQHF. The CDR3 DNA is TGCGCCAGCAGCCAAGATCCGGAGCAGCCCCAGCATTTT.

In its sample, this clonotype was seen a few times. The rearrangement uses TRBV6-2 or TRBV6-3 and TRBJ2-1, with a possible D match to TRBD1 (6 bases). CDR3 size: 15 residues. Trimming removed 0 bases at V and 6 bases at J, with 12 bases between. Germline V gene data show CDR1 as MNHEY and CDR2 as SVGEGT. The CDR3 region is CASSYSTGWGNEQFF. CDR3 DNA sequence: TGTGCCAGCAGTTACTCTACAGGGTGGGGCAATGAGCAGTTCTTC.

V usage is TRBV12-3 or TRBV12-4 and J usage is TRBJ1-5, with a tentative D call TRBD1 (6 bases). The V end was cut by 4 bases, the J end by 2 bases, with 9 bases between. This CDR3 is 14 amino acids long. The CDR3 DNA sequence: TGTGCCAGCAGTTCTTGGACAGGCAATCAGCCCCAGCATTTT. Translated: CASSSWTGNQPQHF.

This chain connects TRBV20-1 to TRBJ2-3; the D gene could be TRBD1 or TRBD2 (5 bases each). The CDR3 covers 15 residues. Germline V lookup: CDR1 DFQATT, CDR2 SNEGSKA (reference sequence). V was clipped by 6 bases and J by 0 bases, with 16 bases between them. In DNA form, the CDR3 reads TGCAGTGCCCTAGAGGGGTCCACTAGCACAGATACGCAGTATTTT. Encoded protein: CSALEGSTSTDTQYF.

The gene calls are TRBV15 and TRBJ1-1; TRBD1 aligns across 7 bases. V lost 6 bases to trimming and J lost 1 base; unmatched junction nucleotides: 5. The germline CDR1 and CDR2 sequences are LNHNV and YYDKDF (reference sequence). This CDR3 is built from 14 residues. The CDR3 DNA follows: TGTGCCACCAGGGCGTACAGGGGGAACACTGAAGCTTTCTTT. Encoded protein: CATRAYRGNTEAFF. The complete variable domain, with remaining parts taken from reference TRBV15 and TRBJ1-1, reads DAMVIQNPRYQVTQFGKPVTLSCSQTLNHNVMYWYQQKSSQAPKLLFHYYDKDFNNEADTPDNFQSRRPNTSFCFLDIRSPGLGDTAMYLCATRAYRGNTEAFFGQGTRLTVV.

The chain combines TRBV5-6 with TRBJ2-5; 8 bases align to TRBD1. CDR3 length: 16 residues. V was pared by 2 bases and J by 4 bases, with 10 bases of the junction left unmatched. Per germline, CDR1 SGHDT and CDR2 YYEEEE. CDR3 region: CASSFYDRGLGETQYF. CDR3 nucleotides: TGTGCCAGCAGCTTCTATGACAGGGGCCTAGGAGAGACCCAGTACTTC.